This T cell receptor (beta chain) came from a study of T-cell memory formation after mild COVID-19. The CDR3 is 12 residues long. CDR1 and CDR2 from the germline V gene are SGHVS and FQNEAQ. Trimming stripped 7 bases from V and 13 bases from J, with 17 bases between. About this clonotype itself: The antigen remains undetermined.

Study observations and caveats: Proof of SARS-CoV-2 specificity was absent for the second-wave clones that crested on day 37.

After 5'RACE with constant-segment primers, TCR alpha and TCR beta cDNA libraries carrying sample barcodes and UMIs were obtained. TCRdb redid the calling of the 5' RACE reads with MiXCR, one entry per CDR3 protein. The sample carries roughly 200,000 distinct CDR3 sequences, approximately 16% recorded once. The sequenced sample consisted of PBMCs or a T cell subset sorted from them (not recorded which). The rearrangement uses TRBV7-8 and TRBJ2-1; D is unresolved. This receptor was obtained from an adult woman who had mild COVID-19 (a few samples of this study predate the infection). Cell type and time point are not known. The CDR3 DNA follows: TGTGCCAGCACCCTACATCGAAATGCACAGTTCTTC. It yields the protein CASTLHRNAQFF.